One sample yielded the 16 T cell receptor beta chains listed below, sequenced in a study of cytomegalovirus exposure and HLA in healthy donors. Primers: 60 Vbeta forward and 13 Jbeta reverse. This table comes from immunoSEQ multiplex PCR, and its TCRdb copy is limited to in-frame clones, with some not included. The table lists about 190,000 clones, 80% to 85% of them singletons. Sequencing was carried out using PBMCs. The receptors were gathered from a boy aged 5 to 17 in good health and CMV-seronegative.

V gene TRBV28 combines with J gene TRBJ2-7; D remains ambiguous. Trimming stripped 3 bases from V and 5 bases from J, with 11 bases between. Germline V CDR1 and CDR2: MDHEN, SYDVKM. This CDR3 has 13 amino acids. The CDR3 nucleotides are TGTGCCAGCAGTTTGACAACCCAAAACGAGCAGTACTTC. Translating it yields CASSLTTQNEQYF.

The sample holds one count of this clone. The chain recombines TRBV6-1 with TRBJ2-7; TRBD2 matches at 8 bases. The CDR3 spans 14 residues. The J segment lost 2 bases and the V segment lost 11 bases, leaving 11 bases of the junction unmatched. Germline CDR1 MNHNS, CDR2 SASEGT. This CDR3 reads CAFRTGGATYEQYF. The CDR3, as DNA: TGTGCCTTTCGGACGGGGGGGGCCACCTACGAGCAGTACTTC.

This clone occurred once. The CDR3 DNA reads as TGTGCCATCGGACAGCGCCCCTACGAGCAGTACTTC. Translating gives CAIGQRPYEQYF. V and J are TRBV6-6 and TRBJ2-7; D possibly corresponds to TRBD1 (6 bases). The CDR3 consists of 12 residues. V lost 10 bases to trimming and J lost 2 bases, with 12 bases between them. From germline, CDR1 is MNHNY and CDR2 SVGAGI (reference sequence).

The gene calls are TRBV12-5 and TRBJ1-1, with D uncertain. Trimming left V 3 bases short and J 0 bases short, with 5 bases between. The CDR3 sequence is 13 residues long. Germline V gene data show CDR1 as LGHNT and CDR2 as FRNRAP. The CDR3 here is CASGFPLNTEAFF. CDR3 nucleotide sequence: TGTGCTAGTGGTTTTCCCTTGAACACTGAAGCTTTCTTT.

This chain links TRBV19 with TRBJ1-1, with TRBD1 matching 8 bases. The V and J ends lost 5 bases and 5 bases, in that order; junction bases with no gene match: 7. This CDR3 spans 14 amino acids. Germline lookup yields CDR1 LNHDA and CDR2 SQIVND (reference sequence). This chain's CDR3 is CASSRRTGRTEAFF. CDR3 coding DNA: TGTGCCAGTAGTCGCAGGACAGGGCGAACTGAAGCTTTCTTT.

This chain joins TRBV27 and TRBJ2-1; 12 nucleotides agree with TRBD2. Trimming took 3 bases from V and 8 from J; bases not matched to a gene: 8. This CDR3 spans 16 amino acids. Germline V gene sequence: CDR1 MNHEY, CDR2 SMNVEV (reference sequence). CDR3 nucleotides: TGTGCCAGCAGTTTGGCTAGCGGGGGGGCCGGCGATGAGCAGTTCTTC. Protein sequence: CASSLASGGAGDEQFF.

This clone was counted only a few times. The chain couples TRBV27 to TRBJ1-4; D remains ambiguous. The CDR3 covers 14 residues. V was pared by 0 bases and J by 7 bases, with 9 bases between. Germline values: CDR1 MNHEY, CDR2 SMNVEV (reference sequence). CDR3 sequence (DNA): TGTGCCAGCAGTTTATCGAGACGGGGTGAAAAACTGTTTTTT. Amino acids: CASSLSRRGEKLFF.

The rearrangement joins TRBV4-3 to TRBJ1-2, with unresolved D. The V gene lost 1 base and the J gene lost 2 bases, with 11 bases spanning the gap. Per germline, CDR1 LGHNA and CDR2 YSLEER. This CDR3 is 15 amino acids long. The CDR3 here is CASSQAITANYGYTF. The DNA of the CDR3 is TGCGCCAGCAGCCAAGCAATAACAGCAAACTATGGCTACACCTTC.

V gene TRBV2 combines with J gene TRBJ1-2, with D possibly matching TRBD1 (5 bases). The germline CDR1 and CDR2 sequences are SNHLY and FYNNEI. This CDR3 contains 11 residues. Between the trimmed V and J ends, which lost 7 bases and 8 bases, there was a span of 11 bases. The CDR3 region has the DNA TGTGCCAGCATTGGGGCGAGGGGCTACACCTTC. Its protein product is CASIGARGYTF.

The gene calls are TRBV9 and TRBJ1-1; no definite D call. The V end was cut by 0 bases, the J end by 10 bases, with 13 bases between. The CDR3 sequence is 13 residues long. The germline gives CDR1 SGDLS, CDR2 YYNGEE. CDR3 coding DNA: TGTGCCAGCAGCGTAGGGGGTCCCCGGGGAGCTTTCTTT. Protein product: CASSVGGPRGAFF.

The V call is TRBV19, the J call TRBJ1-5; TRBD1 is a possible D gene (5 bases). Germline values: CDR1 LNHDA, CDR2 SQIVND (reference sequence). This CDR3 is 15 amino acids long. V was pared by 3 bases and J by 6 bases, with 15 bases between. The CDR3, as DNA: TGTGCCAGTAGTATGCCGGGTCGGGGGGTTCAGCCCCAGCATTTT. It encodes CASSMPGRGVQPQHF.

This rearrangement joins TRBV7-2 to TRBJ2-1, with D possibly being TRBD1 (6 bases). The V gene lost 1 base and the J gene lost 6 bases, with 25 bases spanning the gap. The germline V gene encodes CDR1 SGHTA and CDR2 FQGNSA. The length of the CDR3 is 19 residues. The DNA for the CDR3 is TGTGCCAGCAGCTTAGTCCCCTCATCGCTGCAGGGGCCTGGCAATGAGCAGTTCTTC. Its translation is CASSLVPSSLQGPGNEQFF.

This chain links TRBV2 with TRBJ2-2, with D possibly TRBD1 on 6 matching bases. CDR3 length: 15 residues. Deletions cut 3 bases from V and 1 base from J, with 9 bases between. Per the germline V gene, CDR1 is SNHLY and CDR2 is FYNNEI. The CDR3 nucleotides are TGTGCCAGCAGTGAGCAGGGGATGAACACCGGGGAGCTGTTTTTT. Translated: CASSEQGMNTGELFF.

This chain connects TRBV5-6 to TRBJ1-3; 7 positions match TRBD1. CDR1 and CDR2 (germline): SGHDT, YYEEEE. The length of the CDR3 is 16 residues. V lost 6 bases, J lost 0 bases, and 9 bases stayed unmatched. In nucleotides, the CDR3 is TGTGCCAGCAAATACAGGGGACACCACTCTGGAAACACCATATATTTT. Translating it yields CASKYRGHHSGNTIYF.

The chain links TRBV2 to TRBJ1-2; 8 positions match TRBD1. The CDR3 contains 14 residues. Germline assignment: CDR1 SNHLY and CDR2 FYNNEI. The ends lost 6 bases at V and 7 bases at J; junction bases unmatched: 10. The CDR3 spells CASRRDRSLSGYTF. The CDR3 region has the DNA TGTGCCAGCAGAAGGGACAGGTCGCTTTCTGGCTACACCTTC.

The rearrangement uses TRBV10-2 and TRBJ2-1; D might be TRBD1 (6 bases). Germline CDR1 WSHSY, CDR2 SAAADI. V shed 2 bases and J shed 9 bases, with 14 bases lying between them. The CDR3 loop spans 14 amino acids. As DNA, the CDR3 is TGCGCCAGCAGTGAGCGCCAGGGGAGAGCTGAGCAGTTCTTC. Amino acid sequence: CASSERQGRAEQFF.